This record covers a single TCR beta chain. In germline, CDR1 is SGHDT, CDR2 YYEEEE. This CDR3 contains 14 residues. V lost 4 bases, J lost 0 bases, and 10 bases lay in between. The sample comes from a study of blood T cell repertoires in COVID-19. TCRdb's table, derived via immunoSEQ multiplex PCR, lists solely in-frame clones and lacks some. The sample yields 250,000 to 350,000 clones, just over 85% seen once. This chain links TRBV5-6 with TRBJ1-1; the D is unclear. This TCR was recovered from a young woman who had recovered from COVID-19. Sequenced input: PBMCs or T cells enriched from blood (not recorded which). This chain's CDR3 is CASSSGHLNTEAFF. For the CDR3, the DNA is TGTGCCAGCAGCAGCGGGCACTTGAACACTGAAGCTTTCTTT. Full variable domain (missing parts from reference TRBV5-6 and TRBJ1-1): DAGVTQSPTHLIKTRGQQVTLRCSPKSGHDTVSWYQQALGQGPQFIFQYYEEEERQRGNFPDRFSGHQFPNYSSELNVNALLLGDSALYLCASSSGHLNTEAFFGQGTRLTVV.